These T cell receptor beta chains were read from a single sample in a study of response to subunit inactivated influenza vaccine. TCRdb reprocessed the RT-PCR reads with MiXCR, giving one entry per CDR3 protein. The data contain 300,000 to 350,000 distinct CDR3 sequences, just over 20% of them singletons. The material sequenced was PBMCs from blood, taken less than 22 months after vaccination. The receptors here all came from a man in his fifties or sixties who received an inactivated influenza vaccine. Both conserved end residues are part of each CDR3. D genes are given only for firm matches. The size entry is marked missing in some rows and otherwise reads once, few, many or a size class.

V gene	J gene	D gene	CDR3 length	clone size	CDR3 protein	CDR3 DNA
TRBV20-1	TRBJ2-1	-	12	few	CSAKPGATEQFF	TGCAGTGCTAAGCCCGGGGCCACCGAGCAGTTCTTC
TRBV6-5	TRBJ1-1	-	13	many	CASSYSDPRGAFF	TGTGCCAGCAGTTACTCAGACCCTAGGGGGGCTTTCTTT
TRBV4-1	TRBJ1-1	TRBD1	16	-	CASSQDRGQGASEAFF	TGCGCCAGCAGCCAAGATCGCGGCCAGGGGGCTTCTGAAGCTTTCTTT
TRBV24-1	TRBJ2-3	TRBD1	17	few	CATSDIRDRGFADTQYF	TGTGCCACCAGTGATATCCGGGACAGGGGCTTCGCAGATACGCAGTATTTT
TRBV20-1	TRBJ1-1	-	14	-	CSARGPWGNTEAFF	TGCAGTGCTAGAGGCCCGTGGGGGAACACTGAAGCTTTCTTT
TRBV4-2	TRBJ1-3	-	19	-	CASSQDLRMTRGSGNTIYF	TGTGCCAGCAGCCAAGATCTCCGAATGACCCGGGGCTCTGGAAACACCATATATTTT
TRBV2	TRBJ1-1	TRBD1	14	-	CASRAGTENTEAFF	TGTGCCAGCAGAGCCGGGACAGAGAACACTGAAGCTTTCTTT
TRBV20-1	TRBJ1-2	-	13	many	CSVEDRANYGYTF	TGCAGTGTGGAGGACAGAGCTAACTATGGCTACACCTTC
TRBV4-1	TRBJ1-2	-	19	few	CASSPQQDGRITYFYGYTF	TGCGCCAGCAGCCCACAACAAGACGGTCGGATTACTTACTTTTATGGCTACACCTTC
TRBV7-9	TRBJ1-1	-	16	-	CASSLIPGAPDTEAFF	TGTGCCAGCAGCTTGATCCCGGGGGCGCCTGACACTGAAGCTTTCTTT
TRBV5-1	TRBJ1-4	-	16	-	CASSLGDTATNETLFF	TGCGCCAGCAGCTTGGGAGACACAGCAACTAATGAAACACTGTTTTTT
TRBV4-3	TRBJ1-1	-	14	-	CASSLFQGSTEAFF	TGCGCCAGCAGCCTCTTCCAGGGAAGCACTGAAGCTTTCTTT
TRBV20-1	TRBJ1-1	-	15	-	CSARPTGRRNTEAFF	TGCAGTGCTAGGCCCACGGGACGGCGGAACACTGAAGCTTTCTTT
TRBV24-1	TRBJ1-2	TRBD1	15	-	CATSRTGLTNYGYTF	TGTGCCACCAGTCGGACAGGGCTTACTAACTATGGCTACACCTTC
TRBV29-1	TRBJ1-5	TRBD1	13	-	CSVATGDNQPQHF	TGCAGCGTCGCGACAGGGGACAATCAGCCCCAGCATTTT
TRBV28	TRBJ2-7	-	14	once	CASSWEGASGEQYF	TGTGCCAGCAGTTGGGAGGGGGCTTCGGGCGAGCAGTACTTC
TRBV5-1	TRBJ2-1	-	15	-	CASSIQGPPGNEQFF	TGCGCCAGCAGCATCCAGGGACCTCCGGGCAATGAGCAGTTCTTC
TRBV28	TRBJ2-6	-	15	-	CASSLAASGANVLTF	TGTGCCAGCAGTTTAGCCGCCTCTGGGGCCAACGTCCTGACTTTC
TRBV7-6	TRBJ2-7	TRBD1	16	-	CASSLTTGTGVWEQYF	TGTGCCAGCAGCTTAACAACCGGGACAGGAGTTTGGGAGCAGTACTTC
TRBV12-3/TRBV12-4	TRBJ2-5	TRBD1	14	-	CASSLSGGGETQYF	TGTGCCAGCAGTTTGTCAGGGGGCGGTGAGACCCAGTACTTC
TRBV5-6	TRBJ1-5	-	14	many	CASSGADRRGPQHF	TGTGCCAGCAGCGGGGCAGACCGGCGGGGGCCCCAGCATTTT
TRBV7-8	TRBJ1-2	TRBD1	15	few	CASSLGGQGLYGYTF	TGTGCCAGCAGCTTAGGGGGACAGGGCCTCTATGGCTACACCTTC
TRBV6-5	TRBJ1-4	-	19	-	CASSYFRPGQGGTNEKLFF	TGTGCCAGCAGTTACTTTCGCCCCGGCCAGGGCGGGACTAATGAAAAACTGTTTTTT
TRBV2	TRBJ2-7	TRBD2	13	-	CASMTSGYHEQYF	TGTGCCAGCATGACTAGCGGGTACCACGAGCAGTACTTC
TRBV11-2	TRBJ2-5	TRBD2	19	many	CASSLGVWSGRRRGETQYF	TGTGCCAGCAGCTTAGGGGTGTGGAGCGGGAGGAGGAGAGGAGAGACCCAGTACTTC
TRBV11-1	TRBJ2-3	TRBD2	17	few	CASSLYPGLASTDTQYF	TGTGCCAGCAGCCTATACCCGGGACTAGCTAGCACAGATACGCAGTATTTT
TRBV12-3/TRBV12-4	TRBJ2-2	-	13	few	CASTLSNTGELFF	TGTGCCAGCACTCTCTCGAACACCGGGGAGCTGTTTTTT
TRBV20-1	TRBJ2-1	-	8	-	CSVNEQFF	TGCAGTGTCAATGAGCAGTTCTTC
TRBV29-1	TRBJ1-2	TRBD1	11	many	CSARDSYGYTF	TGCAGCGCCCGGGACAGCTATGGCTACACCTTC
TRBV21-1	TRBJ1-1	-	15	-	CASSKDRTGGTEAFF	TGTGCCAGCAGCAAAGACCGGACAGGGGGCACTGAAGCTTTCTTT
TRBV5-4	TRBJ2-3	TRBD1	17	-	CASSLDRGSSSTDTQYF	TGTGCCAGCAGCTTGGACAGGGGGTCCTCTAGCACAGATACGCAGTATTTT
TRBV27	TRBJ1-6	-	12	-	CASSATNSPLHF	TGTGCCAGCAGTGCGACCAATTCACCCCTCCACTTT
TRBV20-1	TRBJ1-5	-	13	-	CSATPGPNQPQHF	TGCAGTGCTACCCCGGGCCCAAATCAGCCCCAGCATTTT
TRBV7-2	TRBJ2-5	-	13	-	CASSLERLKTQYF	TGTGCCAGCAGCTTAGAGCGCCTGAAGACCCAGTACTTC
TRBV15	TRBJ1-5	-	15	-	CATSPRGGDNQPQHF	TGTGCCACCAGCCCAAGGGGGGGGGACAATCAGCCCCAGCATTTT
TRBV11-2	TRBJ1-1	-	13	-	CASTIRGRTEAFF	TGTGCCAGCACTATAAGGGGGAGGACTGAAGCTTTCTTT
TRBV11-2	TRBJ1-2	-	15	few	CASSSMRWAWGGYTF	TGTGCCAGCAGCTCGATGCGGTGGGCCTGGGGTGGCTACACCTTC
TRBV7-9	TRBJ1-1	-	15	few	CASSPNRAVNTEAFF	TGTGCCAGCAGCCCAAACAGGGCAGTGAACACTGAAGCTTTCTTT
TRBV2	TRBJ2-7	-	14	-	CASSELILRAEQYF	TGTGCCAGCAGTGAACTTATTTTAAGGGCCGAGCAGTACTTC
TRBV7-9	TRBJ1-4	TRBD1	15	few	CASSESGTGDEKLFF	TGTGCCAGCAGCGAATCCGGGACAGGGGATGAAAAACTGTTTTTT
TRBV14	TRBJ2-1	-	15	few	CASSFDSQGYNEQFF	TGTGCCAGCAGTTTCGACTCGCAAGGCTACAATGAGCAGTTCTTC
TRBV5-4	TRBJ2-3	-	15	few	CASSRDADSTDTQYF	TGTGCCAGCAGCCGGGACGCGGATAGCACAGATACGCAGTATTTT
TRBV4-2	TRBJ2-5	-	15	-	CASSQEGGSKETQYF	TGTGCCAGCAGCCAAGAAGGTGGCAGCAAAGAGACCCAGTACTTC
TRBV20-1	TRBJ2-5	-	14	few	CSAPPLGGFQTQYF	TGCAGTGCTCCTCCCTTAGGGGGGTTTCAGACCCAGTACTTC
TRBV6-6	TRBJ1-6	-	13	few	CAGADPEGSPLHF	TGTGCCGGGGCGGACCCGGAAGGATCACCCCTCCACTTT
TRBV15	TRBJ1-1	TRBD1	15	few	CATSRDARGDTEAFF	TGTGCCACCAGCAGAGATGCCAGGGGGGACACTGAAGCTTTCTTT
TRBV30	TRBJ1-1	-	14	-	CAWSVGQLNTEAFF	TGTGCCTGGAGTGTAGGGCAATTGAACACTGAAGCTTTCTTT
TRBV12-3/TRBV12-4	TRBJ2-7	-	12	few	CASSLNPYEQYF	TGTGCCAGCAGTTTAAACCCCTACGAGCAGTACTTC
TRBV4-3	TRBJ1-2	-	15	-	CASSQDLPEDYGYTF	TGCGCCAGCAGCCAAGATCTGCCGGAAGACTATGGCTACACCTTC
TRBV4-3	TRBJ1-4	-	15	few	CASSQDSVGNEKLFF	TGCGCCAGCAGCCAAGATTCCGTGGGTAATGAAAAACTGTTTTTT